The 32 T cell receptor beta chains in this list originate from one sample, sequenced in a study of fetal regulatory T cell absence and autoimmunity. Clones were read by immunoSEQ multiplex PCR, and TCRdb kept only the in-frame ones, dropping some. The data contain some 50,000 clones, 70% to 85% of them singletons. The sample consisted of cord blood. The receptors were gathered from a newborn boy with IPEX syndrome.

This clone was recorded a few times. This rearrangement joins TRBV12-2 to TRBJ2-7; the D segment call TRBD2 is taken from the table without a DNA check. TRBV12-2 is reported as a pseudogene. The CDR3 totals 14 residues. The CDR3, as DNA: TGTGCAAGTCGCGTTAGCGGGAGGTCCCGCGAGCAGTACTTC. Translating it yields CASRVSGRSREQYF.

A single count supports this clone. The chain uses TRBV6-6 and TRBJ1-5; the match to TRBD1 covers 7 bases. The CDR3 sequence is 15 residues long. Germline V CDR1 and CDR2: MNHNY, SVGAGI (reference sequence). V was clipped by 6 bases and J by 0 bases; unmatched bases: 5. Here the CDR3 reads CASRQQGNSNQPQHF. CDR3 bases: TGTGCCAGCAGGCAACAGGGGAATAGCAATCAGCCCCAGCATTTT.

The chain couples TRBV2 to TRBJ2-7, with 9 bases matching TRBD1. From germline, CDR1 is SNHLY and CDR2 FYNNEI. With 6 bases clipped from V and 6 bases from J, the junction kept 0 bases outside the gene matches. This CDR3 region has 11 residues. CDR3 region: CASRTGGEQYF. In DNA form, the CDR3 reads TGTGCCAGCAGGACAGGGGGCGAGCAGTACTTC.

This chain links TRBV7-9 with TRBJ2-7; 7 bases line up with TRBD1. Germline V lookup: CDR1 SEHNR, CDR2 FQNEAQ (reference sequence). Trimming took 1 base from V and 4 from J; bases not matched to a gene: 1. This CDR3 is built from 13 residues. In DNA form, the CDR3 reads TGTGCCAGCAGCTTAGAACAGGGGTACGAGCAGTACTTC. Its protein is CASSLEQGYEQYF.

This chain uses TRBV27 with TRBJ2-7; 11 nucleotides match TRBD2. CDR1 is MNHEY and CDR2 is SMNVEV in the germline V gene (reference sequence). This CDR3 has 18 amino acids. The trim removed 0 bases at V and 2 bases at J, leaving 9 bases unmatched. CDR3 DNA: TGTGCCAGCAGTTTATCAGCTACTAGCGGGGGCAACCCCTACGAGCAGTACTTC. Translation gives CASSLSATSGGNPYEQYF.

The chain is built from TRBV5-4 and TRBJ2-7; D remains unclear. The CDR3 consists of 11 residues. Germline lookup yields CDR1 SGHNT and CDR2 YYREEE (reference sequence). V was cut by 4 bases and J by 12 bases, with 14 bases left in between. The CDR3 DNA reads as TGTGCCAGCAGCGACTCAAAACGGGCGTACTTC. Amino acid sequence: CASSDSKRAYF.

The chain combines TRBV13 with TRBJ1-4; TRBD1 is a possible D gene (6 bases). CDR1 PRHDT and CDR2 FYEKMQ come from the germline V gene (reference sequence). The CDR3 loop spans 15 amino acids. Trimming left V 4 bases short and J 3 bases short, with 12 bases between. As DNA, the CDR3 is TGTGCCAGCAGCTCGGGACACGGGGCTAATGAAAAACTGTTTTTT. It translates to CASSSGHGANEKLFF. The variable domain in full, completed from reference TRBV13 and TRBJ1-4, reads AAGVIQSPRHLIKEKRETATLKCYPIPRHDTVYWYQQGPGQDPQFLISFYEKMQSDKGSIPDRFSAQQFSDYHSELNMSSLELGDSALYFCASSSGHGANEKLFFGSGTQLSVL.

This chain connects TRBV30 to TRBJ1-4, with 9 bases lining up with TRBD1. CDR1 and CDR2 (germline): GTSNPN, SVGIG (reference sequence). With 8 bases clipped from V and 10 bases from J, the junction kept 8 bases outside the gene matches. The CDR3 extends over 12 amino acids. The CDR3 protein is CAERQGGGKLFF. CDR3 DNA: TGTGCCGAAAGACAGGGGGGTGGAAAACTGTTTTTT.

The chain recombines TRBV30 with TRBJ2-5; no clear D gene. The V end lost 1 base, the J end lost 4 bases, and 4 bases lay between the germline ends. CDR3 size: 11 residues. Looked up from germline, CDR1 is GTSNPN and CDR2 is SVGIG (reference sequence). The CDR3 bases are TGTGCCTGGAGTGGAACAGAGACCCAGTACTTC. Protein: CAWSGTETQYF. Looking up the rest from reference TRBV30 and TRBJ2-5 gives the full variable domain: SQTIHQWPATLVQPVGSPLSLECTVEGTSNPNLYWYRQAAGRGLQLLFYSVGIGQISSEVPQNLSASRPQDRQFILSSKKLLLSDSGFYLCAWSGTETQYFGPGTRLLVL.

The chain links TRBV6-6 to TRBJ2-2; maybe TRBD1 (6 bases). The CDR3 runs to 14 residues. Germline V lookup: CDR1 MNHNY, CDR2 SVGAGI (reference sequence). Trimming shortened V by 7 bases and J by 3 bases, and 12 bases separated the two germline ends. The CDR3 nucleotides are TGTGCCAGCAAAGGGCAGGGGCACACCGGGGAGCTGTTTTTT. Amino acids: CASKGQGHTGELFF.

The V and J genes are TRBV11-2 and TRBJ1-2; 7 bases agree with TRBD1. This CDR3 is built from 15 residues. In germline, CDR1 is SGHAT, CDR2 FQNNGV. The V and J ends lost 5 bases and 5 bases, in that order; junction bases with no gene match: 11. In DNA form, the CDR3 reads TGTGCCAGCAGCCCAGGGGGAAGGGGTCGATATGGCTACACCTTC. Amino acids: CASSPGGRGRYGYTF. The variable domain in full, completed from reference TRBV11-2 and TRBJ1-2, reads EAGVAQSPRYKIIEKRQSVAFWCNPISGHATLYWYQQILGQGPKLLIQFQNNGVVDDSQLPKDRFSAERLKGVDSTLKIQPAKLEDSAVYLCASSPGGRGRYGYTFGSGTRLTVV.

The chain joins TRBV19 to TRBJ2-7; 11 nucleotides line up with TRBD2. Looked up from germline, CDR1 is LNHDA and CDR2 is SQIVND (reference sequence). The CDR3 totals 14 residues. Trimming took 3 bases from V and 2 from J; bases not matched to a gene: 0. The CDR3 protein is CASSISGGAYEQYF. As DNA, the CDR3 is TGTGCCAGTAGTATTAGCGGGGGGGCCTACGAGCAGTACTTC.

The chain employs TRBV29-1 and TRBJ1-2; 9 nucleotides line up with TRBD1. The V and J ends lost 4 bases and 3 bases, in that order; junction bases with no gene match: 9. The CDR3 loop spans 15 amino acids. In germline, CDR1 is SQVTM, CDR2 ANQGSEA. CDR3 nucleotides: TGCAGCGTTGTCACACAGGGGGCTATGGACTATGGCTACACCTTC. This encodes CSVVTQGAMDYGYTF.

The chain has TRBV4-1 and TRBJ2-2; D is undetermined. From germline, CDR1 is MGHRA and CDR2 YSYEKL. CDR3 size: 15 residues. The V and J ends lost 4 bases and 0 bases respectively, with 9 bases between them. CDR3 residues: CASSPISANTGELFF. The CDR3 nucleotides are TGCGCCAGCAGCCCCATCTCGGCGAACACCGGGGAGCTGTTTTTT.

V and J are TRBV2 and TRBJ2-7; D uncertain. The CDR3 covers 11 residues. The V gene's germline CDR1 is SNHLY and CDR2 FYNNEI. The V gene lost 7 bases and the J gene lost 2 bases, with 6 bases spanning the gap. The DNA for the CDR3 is TGTGCCAGCATGGCAGCCTACGAGCAGTACTTC. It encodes CASMAAYEQYF.

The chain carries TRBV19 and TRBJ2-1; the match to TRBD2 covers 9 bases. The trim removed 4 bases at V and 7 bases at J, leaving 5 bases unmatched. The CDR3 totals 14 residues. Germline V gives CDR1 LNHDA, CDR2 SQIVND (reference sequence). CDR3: CASSSLAGLNEQFF. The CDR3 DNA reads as TGTGCCAGTAGTAGCCTAGCGGGGCTTAATGAGCAGTTCTTC.

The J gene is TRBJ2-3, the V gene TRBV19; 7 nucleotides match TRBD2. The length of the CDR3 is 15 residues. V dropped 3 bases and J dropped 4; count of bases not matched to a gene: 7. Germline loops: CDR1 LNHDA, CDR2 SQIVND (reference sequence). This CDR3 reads CASSMASGESDTQYF. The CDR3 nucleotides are TGTGCCAGTAGTATGGCTAGCGGTGAGTCAGATACGCAGTATTTT.

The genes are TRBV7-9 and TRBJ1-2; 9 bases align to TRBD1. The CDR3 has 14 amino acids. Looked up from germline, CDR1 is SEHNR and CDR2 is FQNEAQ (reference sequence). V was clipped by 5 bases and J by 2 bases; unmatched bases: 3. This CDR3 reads CASSATGGNYGYTF. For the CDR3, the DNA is TGTGCCAGCAGCGCGACAGGGGGGAACTATGGCTACACCTTC.

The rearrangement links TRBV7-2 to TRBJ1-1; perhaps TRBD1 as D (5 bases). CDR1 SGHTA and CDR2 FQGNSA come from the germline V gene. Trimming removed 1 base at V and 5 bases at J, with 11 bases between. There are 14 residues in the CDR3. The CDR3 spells CASSLVGAPTEAFF. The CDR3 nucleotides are TGTGCCAGCAGCTTAGTTGGGGCCCCTACTGAAGCTTTCTTT.

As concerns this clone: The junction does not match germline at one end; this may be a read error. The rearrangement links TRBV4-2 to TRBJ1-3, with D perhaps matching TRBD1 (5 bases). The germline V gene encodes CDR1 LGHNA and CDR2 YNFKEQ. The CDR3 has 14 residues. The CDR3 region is CASSRENLRDPRHF. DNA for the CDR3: TGTGCCAGCAGCCGTGAGAACCTCCGGGACCCACGTCATTTT.

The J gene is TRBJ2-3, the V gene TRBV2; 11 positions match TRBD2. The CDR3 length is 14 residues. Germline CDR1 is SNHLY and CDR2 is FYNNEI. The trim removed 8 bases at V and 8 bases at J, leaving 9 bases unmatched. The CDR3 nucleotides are TGTGCCAGCCGCGGGACTAGCGGCCCGGCTACGCAGTATTTT. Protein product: CASRGTSGPATQYF.

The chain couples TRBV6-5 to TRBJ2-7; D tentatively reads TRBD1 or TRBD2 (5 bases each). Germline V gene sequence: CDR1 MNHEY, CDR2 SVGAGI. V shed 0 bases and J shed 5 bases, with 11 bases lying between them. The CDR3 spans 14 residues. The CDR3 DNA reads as TGTGCCAGCAGTTACTCGATGCCGGGGCACGAGCAGTACTTC. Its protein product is CASSYSMPGHEQYF.

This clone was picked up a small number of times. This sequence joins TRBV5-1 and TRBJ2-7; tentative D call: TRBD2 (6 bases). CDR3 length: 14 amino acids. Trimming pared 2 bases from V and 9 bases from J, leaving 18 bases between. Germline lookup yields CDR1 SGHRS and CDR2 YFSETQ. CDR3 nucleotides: TGCGCCAGCAGCTTATCGACTAGTATTAGCGGGCAGTACTTC. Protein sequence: CASSLSTSISGQYF.

The CDR3 DNA reads TGTGCCTGGAGTGCCCGGGCAGGGGGCAATCAGCCCCAGCATTTT. Protein product: CAWSARAGGNQPQHF. The rearrangement uses TRBV30 and TRBJ1-5; TRBD1 might be the D (6 bases). The CDR3 extends over 15 amino acids. The V gene lost 1 base and the J gene lost 2 bases, with 12 bases spanning the gap. Germline assignment: CDR1 GTSNPN and CDR2 SVGIG (reference sequence).

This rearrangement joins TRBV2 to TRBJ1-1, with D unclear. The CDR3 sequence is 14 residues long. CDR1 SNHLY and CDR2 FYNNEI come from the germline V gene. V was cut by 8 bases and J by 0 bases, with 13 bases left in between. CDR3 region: CASRMGTLNTEAFF. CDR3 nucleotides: TGTGCCAGCCGAATGGGCACCTTGAACACTGAAGCTTTCTTT.

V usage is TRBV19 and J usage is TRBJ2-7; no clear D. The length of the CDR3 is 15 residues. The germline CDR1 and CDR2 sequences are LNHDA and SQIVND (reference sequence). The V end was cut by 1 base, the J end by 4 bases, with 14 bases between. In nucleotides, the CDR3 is TGTGCCAGTAGTATAGCGTCTCCACCCTCTTACGAGCAGTACTTC. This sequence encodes CASSIASPPSYEQYF.

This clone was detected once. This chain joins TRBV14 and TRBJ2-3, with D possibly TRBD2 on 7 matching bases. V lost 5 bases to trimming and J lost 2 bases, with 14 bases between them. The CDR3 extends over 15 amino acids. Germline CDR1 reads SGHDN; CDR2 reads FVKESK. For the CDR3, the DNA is TGTGCCAGCAGCGTTGGGGGGGCCCCCACAGATACGCAGTATTTT. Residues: CASSVGGAPTDTQYF.

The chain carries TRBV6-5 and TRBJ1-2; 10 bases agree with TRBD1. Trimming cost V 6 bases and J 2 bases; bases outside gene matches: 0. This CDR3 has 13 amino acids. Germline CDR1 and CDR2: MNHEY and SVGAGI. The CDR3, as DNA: TGTGCCAGCAGGACAGGGGGCAACTATGGCTACACCTTC. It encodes CASRTGGNYGYTF.

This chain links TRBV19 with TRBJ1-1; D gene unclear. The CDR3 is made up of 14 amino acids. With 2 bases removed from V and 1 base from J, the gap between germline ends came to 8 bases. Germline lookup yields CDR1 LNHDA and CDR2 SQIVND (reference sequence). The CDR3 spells CASSIMFENTEAFF. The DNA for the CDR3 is TGTGCCAGTAGTATAATGTTCGAGAACACTGAAGCTTTCTTT. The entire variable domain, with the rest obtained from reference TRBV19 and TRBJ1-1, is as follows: DGGITQSPKYLFRKEGQNVTLSCEQNLNHDAMYWYRQDPGQGLRLIYYSQIVNDFQKGDIAEGYSVSREKKESFPLTVTSAQKNPTAFYLCASSIMFENTEAFFGQGTRLTVV.

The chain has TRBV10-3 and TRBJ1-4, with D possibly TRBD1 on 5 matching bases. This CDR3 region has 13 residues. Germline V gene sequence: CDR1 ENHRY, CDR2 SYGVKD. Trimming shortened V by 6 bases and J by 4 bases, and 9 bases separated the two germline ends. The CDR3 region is CAIRPTVNEKLFF. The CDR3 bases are TGTGCCATCAGGCCGACAGTTAATGAAAAACTGTTTTTT.

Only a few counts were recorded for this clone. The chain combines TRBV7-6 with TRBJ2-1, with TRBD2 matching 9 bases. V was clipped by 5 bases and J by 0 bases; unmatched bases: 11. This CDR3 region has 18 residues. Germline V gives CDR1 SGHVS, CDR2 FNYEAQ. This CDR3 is CASSHPSGDLSSYNEQFF. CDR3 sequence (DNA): TGTGCCAGCAGCCATCCTAGCGGGGACTTAAGCTCCTACAATGAGCAGTTCTTC.

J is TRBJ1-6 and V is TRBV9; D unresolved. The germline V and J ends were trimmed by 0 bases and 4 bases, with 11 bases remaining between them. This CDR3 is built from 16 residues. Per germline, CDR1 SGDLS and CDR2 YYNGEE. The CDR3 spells CASSVGLGGYNSPLHF. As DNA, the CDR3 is TGTGCCAGCAGCGTAGGACTGGGCGGTTATAATTCACCCCTCCACTTT.